One sample yielded the 12 T cell receptor beta chains listed below, sequenced in a study of blood T cell repertoires in COVID-19. Sequenced by immunoSEQ multiplex PCR; TCRdb stores in-frame clones only, minus some. The sample gives 200,000 or so clones, about 80% of which show up once; less than 9.5% is in the top ten. Sequencing was done on a sample of PBMCs or T cells enriched from blood (not recorded which). Receptor source: a man in his forties or fifties who had recovered from COVID-19.

The chain is built from TRBV2 and TRBJ1-6; D not resolved. CDR1 and CDR2 (germline): SNHLY, FYNNEI. The V end was cut by 8 bases, the J end by 0 bases, with 11 bases between. The CDR3 loop spans 15 amino acids. The CDR3, as DNA: TGTGCCAGCGAGGCCTTTAGCTCCTATAATTCACCCCTCCACTTT. It translates to CASEAFSSYNSPLHF.

The rearrangement joins TRBV5-8 to TRBJ2-5; D not certain. Germline assignment: CDR1 SGHTS and CDR2 YDEGEE. V lost 2 bases and J lost 0, with 5 bases in between. The CDR3 is 13 amino acids. Here the CDR3 reads CASSFRDQETQYF. In nucleotides, the CDR3 is TGTGCCAGCAGCTTCCGGGACCAAGAGACCCAGTACTTC.

The gene calls are TRBV4-2 and TRBJ2-7; 9 bases are shared with TRBD2. In germline, CDR1 is LGHNA, CDR2 YNFKEQ. This CDR3 is built from 16 residues. V lost 0 bases, J lost 3 bases, and 6 bases stayed unmatched. CDR3 loop: CASSQDRGGGVYEQYF. CDR3 in DNA: TGTGCCAGCAGCCAAGATCGGGGCGGGGGGGTCTACGAGCAGTACTTC.

Here the CDR3 reads CASSLQGYQETQYF. In DNA, the CDR3 is TGCGCCAGCAGCTTACAGGGATACCAAGAGACCCAGTACTTC. The V call is TRBV5-1, the J call TRBJ2-5; D might be TRBD1 (6 bases). The germline V gene has CDR1 SGHRS and CDR2 YFSETQ. Trimming took 2 bases from V and 0 from J, leaving 8 bases between them. CDR3 length: 14 residues. Full variable domain (rest looked up from reference TRBV5-1 and TRBJ2-5): KAGVTQTPRYLIKTRGQQVTLSCSPISGHRSVSWYQQTPGQGLQFLFEYFSETQRNKGNFPGRFSGRQFSNSRSEMNVSTLELGDSALYLCASSLQGYQETQYFGPGTRLLVL.

The chain is built from TRBV7-9 and TRBJ2-5; 10 nucleotides line up with TRBD1. Germline V CDR1 and CDR2: SEHNR, FQNEAQ (reference sequence). The CDR3 runs to 15 residues. The trim removed 4 bases at V and 4 bases at J, leaving 6 bases unmatched. This CDR3 reads CASSSGTGDAETQYF. Here the CDR3 DNA reads TGTGCCAGCAGCTCCGGGACAGGGGATGCAGAGACCCAGTACTTC.

The chain uses TRBV15 and TRBJ1-2; no reliable D call. CDR1 is LNHNV and CDR2 is YYDKDF in the germline V gene (reference sequence). CDR3 size: 17 residues. V gave up 0 bases and J gave up 8 bases, with 22 bases separating them. CDR3 region: CATSRDPRGHPPWGYTF. CDR3 coding DNA: TGTGCCACCAGCAGAGATCCGAGAGGGCATCCCCCTTGGGGCTACACCTTC.

The V call is TRBV18, the J call TRBJ1-5, with 9 bases aligning to TRBD1. J lost 4 bases, V lost 4 bases, and 2 bases had no gene match. The CDR3 extends over 14 amino acids. Germline V gene data show CDR1 as KGHSH and CDR2 as LQKENI. The DNA for the CDR3 is TGTGCCAGCTCACGGACAGGGGCTAATCAGCCCCAGCATTTT. Its translation: CASSRTGANQPQHF. The full variable domain, its missing parts supplied by reference TRBV18 and TRBJ1-5, is NAGVMQNPRHLVRRRGQEARLRCSPMKGHSHVYWYRQLPEEGLKFMVYLQKENIIDESGMPKERFSAEFPKEGPSILRIQQVVRGDSAAYFCASSRTGANQPQHFGDGTRLSIL.

This clone was counted between two and nine times. This chain links TRBV3-1 (or the pseudogene TRBV3-2) with TRBJ2-7; no clear D gene. The CDR3 consists of 16 residues. Germline V gene data show CDR1 as LGHDT and CDR2 as YNNKEL (reference sequence). Trimming removed 0 bases at V and 0 bases at J, with 12 bases between. CDR3 nucleotides: TGTGCCAGCAGCCAAGAGGGTACGAGGAGCTCCTACGAGCAGTACTTC. Translated: CASSQEGTRSSYEQYF.

A single count supports this clone. V gene TRBV6-5 combines with J gene TRBJ2-6; 10 bases line up with TRBD1. With V trimmed by 7 bases and J by 4 bases, 4 bases remained unmatched. The germline V gene encodes CDR1 MNHEY and CDR2 SVGAGI. CDR3 size: 15 residues. In nucleotides, the CDR3 is TGTGCCAGCACCGACAGGGGGCCCGGGGCCAACGTCCTGACTTTC. This codes for CASTDRGPGANVLTF.

The chain joins TRBV6-1 to TRBJ1-6; 9 positions match TRBD1. V lost 4 bases and J lost 7; bases outside the gene matches: 8. The CDR3 totals 16 residues. Germline V gene data show CDR1 as MNHNS and CDR2 as SASEGT. The CDR3 nucleotides are TGTGCCAGCAGTGCGTACAGGGGGCTCGGGAATTCACCCCTCCACTTT. Translating it yields CASSAYRGLGNSPLHF.

The chain has TRBV5-1 and TRBJ2-7, with 9 bases identical to TRBD1. Trimming at V came to 5 bases and at J to 3 bases, leaving 9 bases not matched to a gene. Germline V gene lookup returns CDR1 SGHRS and CDR2 YFSETQ. There are 15 residues in the CDR3. The CDR3 is CASSLPPGQGYEQYF. The CDR3 DNA follows: TGCGCCAGCAGTCTCCCTCCGGGACAGGGCTACGAGCAGTACTTC.

A note on this clone: The sample holds other DNA sequences that translate to the same CDR3. This chain links TRBV5-4 with TRBJ1-6; unclear D gene. Per germline, CDR1 SGHNT and CDR2 YYREEE (reference sequence). V lost 0 bases, J lost 6 bases, and 7 bases lay in between. The CDR3 runs 14 residues. The CDR3 nucleotides are TGTGCCAGCAGCTTGGGGCAATCTAATTCACCCCTCCACTTT. This translates into CASSLGQSNSPLHF. Together with reference TRBV5-4 and TRBJ1-6, the CDR3 gives the full variable domain: ETGVTQSPTHLIKTRGQQVTLRCSSQSGHNTVSWYQQALGQGPQFIFQYYREEENGRGNFPPRFSGLQFPNYSSELNVNALELDDSALYLCASSLGQSNSPLHFGNGTRLTVT.